The rows below give T cell receptor beta chains drawn from one sample of a study of OX40 agonist ivuxolimab in advanced cancers. Assay used: immunoSEQ multiplex PCR; TCRdb lists only in-frame clones, some missing. The table has more than 80,000 clones, 75% to 95% seen once. The specimen comprised CD4+ or CD8+ T cells sorted from blood, sampled in a trial of the OX40 agonist ivuxolimab. These receptors all stem from an adult with an advanced solid tumor such as melanoma, head and neck, liver or kidney cancer. Each CDR3 is given with its conserved first and last residue. Fields, in order: D gene, J gene, clone size, V gene, CDR3 DNA, CDR3 protein. A D gene is named only where the DNA matches it firmly. Rows may omit the clone size; those that give it use once, few, many or a size class.

d_gene: TRBD1
j_gene: TRBJ2-5
abundance: .
v_gene: TRBV5-1
CDR3nt: TGCGCCAGCAGCCCCGATGGACAGGGGGCAATGGAGACCCAGTACTTC
CDR3aa: CASSPDGQGAMETQYF

d_gene: .
j_gene: TRBJ1-2
abundance: .
v_gene: TRBV20-1
CDR3nt: TGCAGTGTTCCTCGAACGGCGGGCTACACCTTC
CDR3aa: CSVPRTAGYTF

d_gene: .
j_gene: TRBJ2-1
abundance: .
v_gene: TRBV27
CDR3nt: TGTGCCAGCAAGTTGCGACAGGGGGAGCTCCCGGGACTAGAGTACGAGCAGTTCTTC
CDR3aa: CASKLRQGELPGLEYEQFF

d_gene: TRBD2
j_gene: TRBJ2-1
abundance: .
v_gene: TRBV7-9
CDR3nt: TGTGCCAGCAGCTGGAATAGCGGGAGTTTCCACAATGAGCAGTTCTTC
CDR3aa: CASSWNSGSFHNEQFF

d_gene: .
j_gene: TRBJ2-5
abundance: .
v_gene: TRBV15
CDR3nt: TGTGCCACCAGCAGAGGGGGGGGCGCGTTAGAAGAGACCCAGTACTTC
CDR3aa: CATSRGGGALEETQYF

d_gene: .
j_gene: TRBJ2-1
abundance: .
v_gene: TRBV2
CDR3nt: TGTGCCAGCCAAGCGGGCCAAATATACAATGAGCAGTTCTTC
CDR3aa: CASQAGQIYNEQFF

d_gene: TRBD1
j_gene: TRBJ2-7
abundance: .
v_gene: TRBV28
CDR3nt: TGTGCCAGCAGTATCGCCGGGACAGGGGCCTACGAGCAGTACTTC
CDR3aa: CASSIAGTGAYEQYF

d_gene: .
j_gene: TRBJ2-2
abundance: .
v_gene: TRBV6-4
CDR3nt: TGTGCCAGCAGTGAAATGGGCACCGGGGAGCTGTTTTTT
CDR3aa: CASSEMGTGELFF

d_gene: .
j_gene: TRBJ2-2
abundance: .
v_gene: TRBV6-1
CDR3nt: TGTGCCAGCGGAGATTTTAACACCGGGGAGCTGTTTTTT
CDR3aa: CASGDFNTGELFF

d_gene: TRBD1
j_gene: TRBJ2-3
abundance: .
v_gene: TRBV19
CDR3nt: TGTGCCAGTAGTATGGATTGGGGACAGGGTAGCACAGATACGCAGTATTTT
CDR3aa: CASSMDWGQGSTDTQYF

d_gene: .
j_gene: TRBJ1-2
abundance: .
v_gene: TRBV5-4
CDR3nt: TGTGCCAGCAGCCCGAGGGGTCTGGGCTATGGCTACACCTTC
CDR3aa: CASSPRGLGYGYTF

d_gene: TRBD1
j_gene: TRBJ2-2
abundance: .
v_gene: TRBV4-1
CDR3nt: TGCGCCAGCAGCCCTGGACAGGGGGCGGCCGGGGAGCTGTTTTTT
CDR3aa: CASSPGQGAAGELFF

d_gene: .
j_gene: TRBJ1-2
abundance: .
v_gene: TRBV18
CDR3nt: TGTGCCAGCTCGCCGGGGGCTTTAAACTATGGCTACACCTTC
CDR3aa: CASSPGALNYGYTF

d_gene: TRBD2
j_gene: TRBJ2-1
abundance: .
v_gene: TRBV5-1
CDR3nt: TGCGCCAGCAGCCCAGGGACTAGCGGCAACAATGAGCAGTTCTTC
CDR3aa: CASSPGTSGNNEQFF

d_gene: TRBD2
j_gene: TRBJ2-2
abundance: .
v_gene: TRBV18
CDR3nt: TGTGCCAGCTCACCCGCGGGAGGCCCGAACACCGGGGAGCTGTTTTTT
CDR3aa: CASSPAGGPNTGELFF

d_gene: .
j_gene: TRBJ2-5
abundance: .
v_gene: TRBV7-3
CDR3nt: TGTGCCAGCAGCCCGACGGCTCAAGAGACCCAGTACTTC
CDR3aa: CASSPTAQETQYF

d_gene: .
j_gene: TRBJ2-5
abundance: .
v_gene: TRBV5-5
CDR3nt: TGTGCCAGCAGCTTGGCCGAGGCCCAGAGGGAGACCCAGTACTTC
CDR3aa: CASSLAEAQRETQYF

d_gene: TRBD2
j_gene: TRBJ2-7
abundance: .
v_gene: TRBV29-1
CDR3nt: TGCAGCGTTGAAGGACTAGCGGGAGGGCCATCGGGTGAGCAGTACTTC
CDR3aa: CSVEGLAGGPSGEQYF

d_gene: .
j_gene: TRBJ2-5
abundance: .
v_gene: TRBV28
CDR3nt: TGTGCCAGCCGAGCGTGGACTTCCTCGGAGACCCAGTACTTC
CDR3aa: CASRAWTSSETQYF

d_gene: .
j_gene: TRBJ1-1
abundance: .
v_gene: TRBV5-1
CDR3nt: TGCGCCAGCAGCTTGGCCATAGGGGGAACAGGTGAAGCTTTCTTT
CDR3aa: CASSLAIGGTGEAFF

d_gene: .
j_gene: TRBJ1-5
abundance: .
v_gene: TRBV27
CDR3nt: TGTGCCAGCAGTCCTATGGGGCAGGCCGGCAATCAGCCCCAGCATTTT
CDR3aa: CASSPMGQAGNQPQHF

d_gene: .
j_gene: TRBJ1-4
abundance: .
v_gene: TRBV18
CDR3nt: TGTGCCAGCTCCCTCGGACAGACAACTAATGAAAAACTGTTTTTT
CDR3aa: CASSLGQTTNEKLFF

d_gene: .
j_gene: TRBJ2-2
abundance: .
v_gene: TRBV4-3
CDR3nt: TGCGCCAGCAGCCAAGATCGGGCGGGGCTATCCGGGGAGCTGTTTTTT
CDR3aa: CASSQDRAGLSGELFF

d_gene: .
j_gene: TRBJ2-3
abundance: .
v_gene: TRBV7-2
CDR3nt: TGTGCCAGCAGCCCAAGAGGTGGCGGCACAGATACGCAGTATTTT
CDR3aa: CASSPRGGGTDTQYF

d_gene: .
j_gene: TRBJ2-1
abundance: .
v_gene: TRBV5-4
CDR3nt: TGTGCCAGCAGCTTTACAGGGTATGAGCAGTTCTTC
CDR3aa: CASSFTGYEQFF

d_gene: TRBD2
j_gene: TRBJ2-1
abundance: once
v_gene: TRBV6-6
CDR3nt: TGTGCCAGCAGTAGAAGCGGGACTAGCGGGGGGAATGAGCAGTTCTTC
CDR3aa: CASSRSGTSGGNEQFF

d_gene: .
j_gene: TRBJ1-5
abundance: .
v_gene: TRBV2
CDR3nt: TGTGCCAGCAGTGTACAGGGAGCGGGGTATCAGCCCCAGCATTTT
CDR3aa: CASSVQGAGYQPQHF

d_gene: TRBD2
j_gene: TRBJ2-1
abundance: .
v_gene: TRBV28
CDR3nt: TGTGCCAGCATACTAGCGGGCACTAATGAGCAGTTCTTC
CDR3aa: CASILAGTNEQFF

d_gene: TRBD1
j_gene: TRBJ1-5
abundance: once
v_gene: TRBV15
CDR3nt: TGTGCCACCAGCATCAACAGGGGAGGCAATCAGCCCCAGCATTTT
CDR3aa: CATSINRGGNQPQHF

d_gene: .
j_gene: TRBJ2-7
abundance: .
v_gene: TRBV28
CDR3nt: TGTGCCAGCAGTCCACCCGACAGCAGCCGCTCCTACGAGCAGTACTTC
CDR3aa: CASSPPDSSRSYEQYF